This entry lists 2 T cell receptor beta chains sequenced from one sample in a study of cytomegalovirus exposure and HLA in healthy donors. The study ran its PCR with 60 Vbeta and 13 Jbeta primers. This table comes from immunoSEQ multiplex PCR, and its TCRdb copy is limited to in-frame clones, with some not included. The data contain about 170,000 clones, 82% of them singletons. Specimen: PBMCs. The receptors originated from a male donor in good health and CMV-seronegative.

This clone was seen just once. V and J are TRBV5-1 and TRBJ1-1; 7 bases agree with TRBD1. V gave up 4 bases and J gave up 2 bases; unmatched junction bases: 5. CDR3 length: 14 amino acids. Germline CDR1 and CDR2: SGHRS and YFSETQ. The CDR3 coding sequence is TGCGCCAGCAGCACCTGGGACAGCAACACTGAAGCTTTCTTT. This gives the protein CASSTWDSNTEAFF.

This clone came up once. The chain is built from TRBV5-1 and TRBJ2-7; 10 bases match TRBD1. Germline V gene sequence: CDR1 SGHRS, CDR2 YFSETQ. The CDR3 extends over 14 amino acids. The trim removed 4 bases at V and 2 bases at J, leaving 3 bases unmatched. The CDR3 here is CASSTGQGAYEQYF. The DNA of the CDR3 is TGCGCCAGCAGCACCGGACAGGGGGCCTACGAGCAGTACTTC.